This T cell receptor beta chain was sequenced for a study of blood T cell repertoires in COVID-19. As for the study in general: The analysed material was cDNA or gDNA that came from T cells, B-cell-depleted T cells, or PBMCs.

This clone was picked up a small number of times. Study processing details: For nucleated cells, counts were estimated from reference gene primer amplification. Produced via immunoSEQ multiplex PCR; TCRdb's table is partial and in-frame only. That table gives V, J and clone size, and the DNA gave D and trimming. The sample carries approximately 200,000 clones, 70% to 90% recorded once. The Seattle patients, enrolled during active infection, were followed longitudinally. V was trimmed by 2 bases and J by 0 bases, leaving 14 bases between them. This CDR3 region has 16 residues. Germline V gene data show CDR1 as LGHDT and CDR2 as YNNKEL (reference sequence).

The receptor was derived from a person between 65 and 79 years old with COVID-19, enrolled during active disease. This chain uses TRBV3-1 (or the pseudogene TRBV3-2) with TRBJ2-7, with a tentative D call TRBD1 (5 bases). The sequenced material came from peripheral blood. CDR3 sequence: CASSQTTDLSSYEQYF. CDR3 nucleotides: TGTGCCAGCAGCCAAACGACAGACCTTAGCTCCTACGAGCAGTACTTC.